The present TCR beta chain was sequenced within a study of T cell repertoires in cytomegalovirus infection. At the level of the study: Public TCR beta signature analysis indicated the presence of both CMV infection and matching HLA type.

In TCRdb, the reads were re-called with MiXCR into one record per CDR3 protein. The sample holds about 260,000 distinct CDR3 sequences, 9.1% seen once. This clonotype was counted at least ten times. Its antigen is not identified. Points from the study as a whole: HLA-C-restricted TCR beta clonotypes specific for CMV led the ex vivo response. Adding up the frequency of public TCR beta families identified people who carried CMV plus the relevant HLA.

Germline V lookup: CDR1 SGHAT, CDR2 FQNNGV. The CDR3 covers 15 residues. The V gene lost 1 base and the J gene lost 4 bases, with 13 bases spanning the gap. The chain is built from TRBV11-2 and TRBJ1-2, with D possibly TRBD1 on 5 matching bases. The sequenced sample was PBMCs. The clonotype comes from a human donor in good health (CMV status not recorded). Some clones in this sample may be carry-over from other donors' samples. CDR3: CASSLGVTGGYGYTF. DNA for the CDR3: TGTGCCAGCAGCTTAGGAGTAACGGGGGGCTATGGCTACACCTTC.